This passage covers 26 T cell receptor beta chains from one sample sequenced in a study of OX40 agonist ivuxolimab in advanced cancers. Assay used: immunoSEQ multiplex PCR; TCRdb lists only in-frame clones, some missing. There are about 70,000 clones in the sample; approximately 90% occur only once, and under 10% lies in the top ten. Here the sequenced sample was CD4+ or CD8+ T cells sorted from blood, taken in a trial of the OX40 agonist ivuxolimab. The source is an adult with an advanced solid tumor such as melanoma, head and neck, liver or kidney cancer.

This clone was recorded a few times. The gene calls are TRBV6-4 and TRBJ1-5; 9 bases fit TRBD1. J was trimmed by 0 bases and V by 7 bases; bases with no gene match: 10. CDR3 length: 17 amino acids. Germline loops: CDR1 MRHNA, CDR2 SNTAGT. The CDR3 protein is CASKKDRGEFSNQPQHF. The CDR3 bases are TGTGCCAGCAAAAAGGACAGGGGAGAATTTAGCAATCAGCCCCAGCATTTT.

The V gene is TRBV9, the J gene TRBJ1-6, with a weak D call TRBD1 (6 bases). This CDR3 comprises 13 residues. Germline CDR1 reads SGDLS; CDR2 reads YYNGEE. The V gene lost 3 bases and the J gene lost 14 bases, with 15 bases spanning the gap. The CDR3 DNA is TGTGCCAGCAGCGCCTCACAGGGAATGGCCCTCCACTTT. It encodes CASSASQGMALHF.

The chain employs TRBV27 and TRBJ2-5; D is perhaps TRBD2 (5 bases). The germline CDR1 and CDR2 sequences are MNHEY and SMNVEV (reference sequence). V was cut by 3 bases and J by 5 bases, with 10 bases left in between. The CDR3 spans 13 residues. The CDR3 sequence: CASSFGGWETQYF. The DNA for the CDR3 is TGTGCCAGCAGTTTCGGAGGTTGGGAGACCCAGTACTTC.

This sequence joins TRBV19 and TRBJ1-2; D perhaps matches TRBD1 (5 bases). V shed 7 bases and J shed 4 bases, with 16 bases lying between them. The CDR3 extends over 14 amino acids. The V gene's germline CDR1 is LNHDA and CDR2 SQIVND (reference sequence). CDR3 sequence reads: CASNQGPAGYGYTF. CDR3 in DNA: TGTGCCAGTAATCAGGGTCCCGCTGGCTATGGCTACACCTTC.

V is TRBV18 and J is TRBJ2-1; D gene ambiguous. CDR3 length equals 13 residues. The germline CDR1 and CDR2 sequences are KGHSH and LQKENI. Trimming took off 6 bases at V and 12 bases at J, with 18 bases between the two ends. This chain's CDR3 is CASSPPTTPTQFF. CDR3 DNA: TGTGCCAGCTCGCCCCCAACAACCCCGACGCAGTTCTTC.

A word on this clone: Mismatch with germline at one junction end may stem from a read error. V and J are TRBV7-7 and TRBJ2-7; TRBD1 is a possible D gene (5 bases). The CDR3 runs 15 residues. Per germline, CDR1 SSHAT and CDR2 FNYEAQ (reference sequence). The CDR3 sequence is CASSLGVGQGYEQYF. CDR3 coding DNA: TGTGCTAGCAGCTTAGGAGTGGGGCAGGGCTACGAGCAGTACTTC.

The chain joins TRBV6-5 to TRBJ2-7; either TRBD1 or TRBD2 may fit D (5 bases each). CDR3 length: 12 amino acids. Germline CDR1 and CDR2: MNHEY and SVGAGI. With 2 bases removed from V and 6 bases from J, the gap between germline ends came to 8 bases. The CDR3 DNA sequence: TGTGCCAGCAGTTACGGGGCGGGCGAGCAGTACTTC. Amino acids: CASSYGAGEQYF.

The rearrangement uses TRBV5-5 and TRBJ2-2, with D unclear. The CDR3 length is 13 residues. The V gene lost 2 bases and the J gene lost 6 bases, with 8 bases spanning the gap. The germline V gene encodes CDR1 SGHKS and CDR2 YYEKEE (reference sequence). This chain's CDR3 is CASSFFMAGELFF. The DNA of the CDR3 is TGTGCCAGCAGCTTTTTTATGGCCGGGGAGCTGTTTTTT.

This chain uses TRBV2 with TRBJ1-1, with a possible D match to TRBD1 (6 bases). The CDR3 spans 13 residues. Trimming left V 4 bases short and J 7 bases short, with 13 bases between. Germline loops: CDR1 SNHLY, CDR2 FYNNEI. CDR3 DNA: TGTGCCAGCAGTGGAGCAGGGGACAATGAAGCTTTCTTT. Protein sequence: CASSGAGDNEAFF.

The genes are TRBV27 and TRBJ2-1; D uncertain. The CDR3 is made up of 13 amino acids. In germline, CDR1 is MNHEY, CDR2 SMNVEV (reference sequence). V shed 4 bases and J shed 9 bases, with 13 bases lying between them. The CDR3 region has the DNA TGTGCCAGCAGTTCCTCAGGTTCGGTTGAGCAGTTCTTC. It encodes CASSSSGSVEQFF.

The CDR3 sequence: CASSFSGGNEQFF. In DNA form, the CDR3 reads TGCGCCAGCAGCTTTTCAGGGGGCAATGAGCAGTTCTTC. The V gene is TRBV5-1, the J gene TRBJ2-1; 7 bases are shared with TRBD1. Germline V lookup: CDR1 SGHRS, CDR2 YFSETQ. V dropped 2 bases and J dropped 6; count of bases not matched to a gene: 2. The CDR3 has 13 amino acids.

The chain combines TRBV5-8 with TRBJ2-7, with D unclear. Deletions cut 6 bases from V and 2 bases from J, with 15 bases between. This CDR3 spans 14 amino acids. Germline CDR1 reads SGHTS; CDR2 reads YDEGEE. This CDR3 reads CASTHGYSTYEQYF. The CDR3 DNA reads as TGTGCCAGCACCCACGGTTACAGCACCTACGAGCAGTACTTC.

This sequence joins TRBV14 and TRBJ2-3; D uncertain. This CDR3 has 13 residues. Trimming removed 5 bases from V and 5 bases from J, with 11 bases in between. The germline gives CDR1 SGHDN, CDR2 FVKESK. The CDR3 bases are TGTGCCAGCAGCGTGGTAGTCGGAGATACGCAGTATTTT. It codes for CASSVVVGDTQYF.

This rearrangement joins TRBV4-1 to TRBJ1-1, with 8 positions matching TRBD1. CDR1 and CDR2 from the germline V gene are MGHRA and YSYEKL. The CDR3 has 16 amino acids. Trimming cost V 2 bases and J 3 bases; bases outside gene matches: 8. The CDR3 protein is CASSQPEDREDTEAFF. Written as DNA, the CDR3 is TGCGCCAGCAGCCAACCCGAGGACAGGGAAGACACTGAAGCTTTCTTT.

This CDR3 reads CASSSSGTETQYF. DNA for the CDR3: TGTGCCAGCAGCTCTTCAGGGACAGAGACCCAGTACTTC. The V gene is TRBV5-6, the J gene TRBJ2-5, with D perhaps being TRBD1 or TRBD2 (5 bases each). Germline assignment: CDR1 SGHDT and CDR2 YYEEEE. Trimming took off 3 bases at V and 4 bases at J, with 10 bases between the two ends. The CDR3 runs to 13 residues.

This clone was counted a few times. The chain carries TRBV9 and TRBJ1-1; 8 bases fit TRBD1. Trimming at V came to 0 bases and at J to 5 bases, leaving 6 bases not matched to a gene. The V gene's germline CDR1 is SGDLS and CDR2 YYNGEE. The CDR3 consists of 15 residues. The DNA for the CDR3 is TGTGCCAGCAGCGTAGGGGGACAGGCTTGGACTGAAGCTTTCTTT. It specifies CASSVGGQAWTEAFF.

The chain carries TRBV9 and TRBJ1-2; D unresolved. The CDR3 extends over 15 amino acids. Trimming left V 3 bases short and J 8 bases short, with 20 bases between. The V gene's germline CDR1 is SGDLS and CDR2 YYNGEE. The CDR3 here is CASSGSGFLLGGYTF. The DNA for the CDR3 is TGTGCCAGCAGCGGATCAGGATTCCTCCTGGGGGGCTACACCTTC.

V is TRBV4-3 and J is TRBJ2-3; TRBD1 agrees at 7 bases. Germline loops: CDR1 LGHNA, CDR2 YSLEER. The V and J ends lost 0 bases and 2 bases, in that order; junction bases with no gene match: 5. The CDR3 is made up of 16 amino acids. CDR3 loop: CASSQEPTGYTDTQYF. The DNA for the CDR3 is TGCGCCAGCAGCCAAGAACCGACAGGGTACACAGATACGCAGTATTTT.

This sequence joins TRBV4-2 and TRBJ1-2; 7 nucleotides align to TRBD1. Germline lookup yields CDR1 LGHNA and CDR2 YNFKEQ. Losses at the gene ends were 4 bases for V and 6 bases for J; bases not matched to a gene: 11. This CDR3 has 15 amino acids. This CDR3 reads CASSPRDRLPDGYTF. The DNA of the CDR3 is TGTGCCAGCAGCCCCCGGGACAGACTCCCGGATGGCTACACCTTC.

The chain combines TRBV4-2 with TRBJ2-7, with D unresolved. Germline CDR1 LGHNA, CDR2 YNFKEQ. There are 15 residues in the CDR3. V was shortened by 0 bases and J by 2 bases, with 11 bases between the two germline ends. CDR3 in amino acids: CASSQDRFSTYEQYF. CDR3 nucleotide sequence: TGTGCCAGCAGCCAAGATCGATTCAGTACCTACGAGCAGTACTTC.

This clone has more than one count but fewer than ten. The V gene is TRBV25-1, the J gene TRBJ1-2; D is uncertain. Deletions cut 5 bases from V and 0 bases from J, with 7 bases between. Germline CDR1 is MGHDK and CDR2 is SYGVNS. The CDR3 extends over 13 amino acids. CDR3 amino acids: CASSLGTNYGYTF. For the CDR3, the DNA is TGTGCCAGCAGTCTCGGAACTAACTATGGCTACACCTTC.

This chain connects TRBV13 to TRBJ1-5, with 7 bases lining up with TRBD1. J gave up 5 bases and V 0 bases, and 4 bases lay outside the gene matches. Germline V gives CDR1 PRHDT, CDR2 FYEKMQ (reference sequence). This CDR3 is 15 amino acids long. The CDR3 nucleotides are TGTGCCAGCAGCTTAGGGACAGGGCAGTATCAGCCCCAGCATTTT. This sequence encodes CASSLGTGQYQPQHF. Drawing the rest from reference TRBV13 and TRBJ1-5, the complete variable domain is AAGVIQSPRHLIKEKRETATLKCYPIPRHDTVYWYQQGPGQDPQFLISFYEKMQSDKGSIPDRFSAQQFSDYHSELNMSSLELGDSALYFCASSLGTGQYQPQHFGDGTRLSIL.

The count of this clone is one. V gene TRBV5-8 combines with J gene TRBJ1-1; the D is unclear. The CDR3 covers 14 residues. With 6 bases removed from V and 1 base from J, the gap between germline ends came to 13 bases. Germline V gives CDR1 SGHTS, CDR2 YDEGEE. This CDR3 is CASTPYLGNTEAFF. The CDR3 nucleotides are TGTGCCAGCACCCCGTACCTGGGGAACACTGAAGCTTTCTTT. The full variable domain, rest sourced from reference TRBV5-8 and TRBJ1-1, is EAGVTQSPTHLIKTRGQQATLRCSPISGHTSVYWYQQALGLGLQFLLWYDEGEERNRGNFPPRFSGRQFPNYSSELNVNALELEDSALYLCASTPYLGNTEAFFGQGTRLTVV.

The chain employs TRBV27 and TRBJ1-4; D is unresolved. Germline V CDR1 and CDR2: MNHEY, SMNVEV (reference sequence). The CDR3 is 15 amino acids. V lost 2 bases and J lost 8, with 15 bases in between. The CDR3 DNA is TGTGCCAGCAGTTTACTGGGCGACGGGAGCGAAAAACTGTTTTTT. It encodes CASSLLGDGSEKLFF.

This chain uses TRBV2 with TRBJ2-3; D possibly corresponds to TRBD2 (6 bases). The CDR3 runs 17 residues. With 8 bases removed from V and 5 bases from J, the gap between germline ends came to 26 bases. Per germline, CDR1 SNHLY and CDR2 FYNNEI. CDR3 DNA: TGTGCCAGCCTGCCTCAAATAGGGGCGGGGCCCCGAGATACGCAGTATTTT. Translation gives CASLPQIGAGPRDTQYF.

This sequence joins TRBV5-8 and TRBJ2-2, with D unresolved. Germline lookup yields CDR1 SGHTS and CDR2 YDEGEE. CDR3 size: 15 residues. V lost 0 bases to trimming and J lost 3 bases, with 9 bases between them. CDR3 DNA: TGTGCCAGCAGCTTGGCCGTGGGCGACACCGGGGAGCTGTTTTTT. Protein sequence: CASSLAVGDTGELFF.